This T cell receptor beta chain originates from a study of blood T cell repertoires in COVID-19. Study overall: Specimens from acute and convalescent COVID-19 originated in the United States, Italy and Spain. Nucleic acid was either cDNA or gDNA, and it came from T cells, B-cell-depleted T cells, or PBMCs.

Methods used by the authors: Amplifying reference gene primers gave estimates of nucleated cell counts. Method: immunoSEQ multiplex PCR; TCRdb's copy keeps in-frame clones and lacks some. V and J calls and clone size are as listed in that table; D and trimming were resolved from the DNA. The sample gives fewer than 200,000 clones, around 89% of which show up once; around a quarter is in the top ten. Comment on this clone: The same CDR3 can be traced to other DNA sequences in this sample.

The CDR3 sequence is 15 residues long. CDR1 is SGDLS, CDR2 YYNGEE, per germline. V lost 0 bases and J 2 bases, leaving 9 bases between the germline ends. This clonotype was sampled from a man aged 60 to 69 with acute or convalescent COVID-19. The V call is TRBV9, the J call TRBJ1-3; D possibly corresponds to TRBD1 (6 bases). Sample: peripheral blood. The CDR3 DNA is TGTGCCAGCAGCGTAGCTACAGGGACTGGAAACACCATATATTTT. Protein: CASSVATGTGNTIYF.